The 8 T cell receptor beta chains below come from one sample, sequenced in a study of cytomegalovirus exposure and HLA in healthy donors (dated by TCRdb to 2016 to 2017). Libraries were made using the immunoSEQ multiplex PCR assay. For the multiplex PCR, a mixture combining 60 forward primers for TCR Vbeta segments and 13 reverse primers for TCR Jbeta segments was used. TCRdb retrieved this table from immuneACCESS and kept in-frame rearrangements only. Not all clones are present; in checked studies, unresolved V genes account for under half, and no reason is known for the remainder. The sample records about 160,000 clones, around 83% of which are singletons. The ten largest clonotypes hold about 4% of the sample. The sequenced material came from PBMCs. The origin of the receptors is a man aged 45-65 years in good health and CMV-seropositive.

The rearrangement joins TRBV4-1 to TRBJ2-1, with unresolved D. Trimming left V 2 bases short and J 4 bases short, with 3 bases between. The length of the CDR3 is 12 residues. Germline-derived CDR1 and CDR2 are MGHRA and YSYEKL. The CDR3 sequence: CASSQLYNEQFF. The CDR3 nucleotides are TGCGCCAGCAGCCAACTATACAATGAGCAGTTCTTC.

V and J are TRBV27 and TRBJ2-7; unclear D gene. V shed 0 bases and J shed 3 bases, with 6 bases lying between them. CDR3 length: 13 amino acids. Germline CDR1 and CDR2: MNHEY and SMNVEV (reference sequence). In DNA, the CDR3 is TGTGCCAGCAGTTTATCCAGGTTCTACGAGCAGTACTTC. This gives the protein CASSLSRFYEQYF.

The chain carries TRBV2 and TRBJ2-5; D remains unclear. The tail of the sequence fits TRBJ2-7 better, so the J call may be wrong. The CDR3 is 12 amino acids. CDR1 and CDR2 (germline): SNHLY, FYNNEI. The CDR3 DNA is TGTGCCAGCAGCGCGGAGTTTTACGAGCAGTACTTC. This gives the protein CASSAEFYEQYF.

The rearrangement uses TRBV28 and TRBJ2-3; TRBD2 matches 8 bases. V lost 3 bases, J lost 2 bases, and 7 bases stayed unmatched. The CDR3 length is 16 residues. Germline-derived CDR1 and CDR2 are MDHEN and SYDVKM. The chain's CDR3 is CASSFQRGPNTDTQYF. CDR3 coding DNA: TGTGCCAGCAGTTTCCAGCGGGGGCCAAACACAGATACGCAGTATTTT.

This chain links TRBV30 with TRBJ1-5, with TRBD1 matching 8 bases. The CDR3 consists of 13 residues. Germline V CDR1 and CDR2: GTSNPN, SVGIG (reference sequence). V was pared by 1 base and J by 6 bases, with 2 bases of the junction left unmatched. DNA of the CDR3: TGTGCCTGGAGTGGACAGGGGCCTCAGCCCCAGCATTTT. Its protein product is CAWSGQGPQPQHF.

The CDR3 nucleotides read TGTGCCAGCAGCTTCGGGGGACCTTTCTATGGCTACACCTTC. Protein product: CASSFGGPFYGYTF. The V gene is TRBV7-8, the J gene TRBJ1-2, with D possibly matching TRBD1 (5 bases). CDR1 is SGHVS and CDR2 is FQNEAQ in the germline V gene. CDR3 length equals 14 residues. V lost 3 bases and J 4 bases, leaving 12 bases between the germline ends.

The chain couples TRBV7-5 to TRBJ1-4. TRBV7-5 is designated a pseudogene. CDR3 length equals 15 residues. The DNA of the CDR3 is TGTGTCAGAAGCTTAGTTGTGAGTGAGGGTGAAAAACTGTTTTTT. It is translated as CVRSLVVSEGEKLFF.

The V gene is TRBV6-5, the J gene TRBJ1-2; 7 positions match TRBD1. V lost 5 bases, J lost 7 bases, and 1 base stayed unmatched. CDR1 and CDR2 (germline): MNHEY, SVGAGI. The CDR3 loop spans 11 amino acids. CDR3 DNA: TGTGCCAGCAGTACAGGGGTTGGCTACACCTTC. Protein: CASSTGVGYTF.